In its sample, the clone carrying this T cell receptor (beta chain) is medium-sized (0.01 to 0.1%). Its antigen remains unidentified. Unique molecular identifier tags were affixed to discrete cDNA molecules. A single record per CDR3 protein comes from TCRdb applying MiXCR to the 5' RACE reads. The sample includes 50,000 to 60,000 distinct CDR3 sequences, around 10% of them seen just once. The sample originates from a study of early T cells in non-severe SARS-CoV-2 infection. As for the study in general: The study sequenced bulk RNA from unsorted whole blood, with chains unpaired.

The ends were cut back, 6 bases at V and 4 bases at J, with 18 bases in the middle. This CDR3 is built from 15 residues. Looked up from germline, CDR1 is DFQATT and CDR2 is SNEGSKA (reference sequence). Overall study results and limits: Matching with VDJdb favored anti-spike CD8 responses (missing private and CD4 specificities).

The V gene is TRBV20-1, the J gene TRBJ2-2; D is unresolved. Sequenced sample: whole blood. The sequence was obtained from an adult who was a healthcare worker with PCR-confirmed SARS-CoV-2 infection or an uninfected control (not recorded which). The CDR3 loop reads CSARTPTGGTGELFF. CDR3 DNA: TGCAGTGCAAGGACGCCGACGGGTGGCACCGGGGAGCTGTTTTTT.